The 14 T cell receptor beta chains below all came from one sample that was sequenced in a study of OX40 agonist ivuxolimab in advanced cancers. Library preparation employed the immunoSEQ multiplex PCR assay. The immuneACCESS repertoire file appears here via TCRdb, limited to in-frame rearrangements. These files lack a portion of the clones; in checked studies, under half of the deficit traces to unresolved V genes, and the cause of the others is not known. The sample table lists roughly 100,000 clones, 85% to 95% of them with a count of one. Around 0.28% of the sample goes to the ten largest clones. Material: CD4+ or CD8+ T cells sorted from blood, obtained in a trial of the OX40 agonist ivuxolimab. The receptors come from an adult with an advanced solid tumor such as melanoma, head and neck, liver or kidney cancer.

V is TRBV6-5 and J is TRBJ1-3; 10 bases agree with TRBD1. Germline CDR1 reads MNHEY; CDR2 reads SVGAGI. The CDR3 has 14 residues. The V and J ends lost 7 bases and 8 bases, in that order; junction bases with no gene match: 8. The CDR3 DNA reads TGTGCCAGCATTCCCAGACAGGGGGCGTACACCATATATTTT. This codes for CASIPRQGAYTIYF.

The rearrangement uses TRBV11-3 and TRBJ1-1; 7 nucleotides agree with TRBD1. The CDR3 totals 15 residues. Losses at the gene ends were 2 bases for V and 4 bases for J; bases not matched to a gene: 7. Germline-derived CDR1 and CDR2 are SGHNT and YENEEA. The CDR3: CASSLSRGPRTEAFF. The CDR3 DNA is TGTGCCAGCAGCTTATCAAGGGGGCCCCGCACTGAAGCTTTCTTT.

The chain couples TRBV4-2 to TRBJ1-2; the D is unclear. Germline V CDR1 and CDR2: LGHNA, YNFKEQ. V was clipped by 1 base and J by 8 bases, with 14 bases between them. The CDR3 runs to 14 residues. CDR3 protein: CASSQGAGLGGYTF. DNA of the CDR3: TGTGCCAGCAGCCAAGGGGCAGGCCTCGGGGGCTACACCTTC.

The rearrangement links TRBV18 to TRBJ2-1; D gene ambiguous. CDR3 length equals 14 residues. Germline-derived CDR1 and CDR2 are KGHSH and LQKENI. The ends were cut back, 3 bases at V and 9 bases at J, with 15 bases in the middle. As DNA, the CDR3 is TGTGCCAGCTCACCTGTGTTGGGTATGGGTGAGCAGTTCTTC. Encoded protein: CASSPVLGMGEQFF.

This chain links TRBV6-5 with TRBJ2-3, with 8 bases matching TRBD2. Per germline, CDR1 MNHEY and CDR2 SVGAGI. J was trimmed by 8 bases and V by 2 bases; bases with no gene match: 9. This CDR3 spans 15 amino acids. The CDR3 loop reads CASSYTDSGVGTQYF. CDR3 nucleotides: TGTGCCAGCAGTTACACGGATAGCGGGGTTGGTACGCAGTATTTT.

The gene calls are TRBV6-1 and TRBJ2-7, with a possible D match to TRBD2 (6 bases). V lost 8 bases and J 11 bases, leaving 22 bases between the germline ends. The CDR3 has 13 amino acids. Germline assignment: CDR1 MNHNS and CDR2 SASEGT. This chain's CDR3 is CASRDSGQGNKYF. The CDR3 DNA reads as TGTGCCAGCCGGGACTCGGGGCAGGGCAACAAGTACTTC.

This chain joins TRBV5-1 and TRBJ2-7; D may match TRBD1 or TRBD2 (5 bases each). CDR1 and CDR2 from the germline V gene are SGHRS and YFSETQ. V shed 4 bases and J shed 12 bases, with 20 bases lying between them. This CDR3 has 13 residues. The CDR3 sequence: CASSPDRGAKGYF. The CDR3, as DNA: TGCGCCAGCAGCCCGGATCGAGGGGCTAAGGGGTACTTC. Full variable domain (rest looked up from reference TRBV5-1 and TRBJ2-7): KAGVTQTPRYLIKTRGQQVTLSCSPISGHRSVSWYQQTPGQGLQFLFEYFSETQRNKGNFPGRFSGRQFSNSRSEMNVSTLELGDSALYLCASSPDRGAKGYFGPGTRLTVT.

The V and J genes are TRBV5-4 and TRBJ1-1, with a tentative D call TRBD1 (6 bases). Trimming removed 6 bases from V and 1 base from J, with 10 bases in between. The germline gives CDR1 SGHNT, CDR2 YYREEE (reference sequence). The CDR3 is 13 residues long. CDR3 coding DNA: TGTGCCAGCACCACAGGGAGGAACACTGAAGCTTTCTTT. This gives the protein CASTTGRNTEAFF.

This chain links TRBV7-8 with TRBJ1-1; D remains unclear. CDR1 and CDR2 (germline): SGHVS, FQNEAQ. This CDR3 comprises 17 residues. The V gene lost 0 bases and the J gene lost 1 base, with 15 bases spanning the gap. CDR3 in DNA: TGTGCCAGCAGCTTAGCGTTAGTCCCCTTGTGGAACACTGAAGCTTTCTTT. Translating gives CASSLALVPLWNTEAFF.

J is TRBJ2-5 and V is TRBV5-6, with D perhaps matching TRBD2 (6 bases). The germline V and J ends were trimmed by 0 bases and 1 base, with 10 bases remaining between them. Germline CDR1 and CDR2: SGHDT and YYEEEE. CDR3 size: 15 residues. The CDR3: CASSLAGRGQETQYF. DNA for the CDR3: TGTGCCAGCAGCTTGGCTGGGCGGGGCCAAGAGACCCAGTACTTC.

CDR3 sequence reads: CAWSVRGASGNTIYF. CDR3 sequence (DNA): TGTGCCTGGAGTGTACGCGGAGCCTCTGGAAACACCATATATTTT. The chain employs TRBV30 and TRBJ1-3; D ambiguous. The V gene's germline CDR1 is GTSNPN and CDR2 SVGIG (reference sequence). Trimming stripped 0 bases from V and 0 bases from J, with 9 bases between. This CDR3 is built from 15 residues. The full variable domain, completed using reference TRBV30 and TRBJ1-3, is SQTIHQWPATLVQPVGSPLSLECTVEGTSNPNLYWYRQAAGRGLQLLFYSVGIGQISSEVPQNLSASRPQDRQFILSSKKLLLSDSGFYLCAWSVRGASGNTIYFGEGSWLTVV.

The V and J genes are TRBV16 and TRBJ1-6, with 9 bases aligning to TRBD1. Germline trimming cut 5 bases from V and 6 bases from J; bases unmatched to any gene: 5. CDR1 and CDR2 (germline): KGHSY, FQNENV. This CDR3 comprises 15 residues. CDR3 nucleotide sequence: TGTGCCAGCAGCGGACAGGGGTTTTTTAATTCACCCCTCCACTTT. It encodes CASSGQGFFNSPLHF. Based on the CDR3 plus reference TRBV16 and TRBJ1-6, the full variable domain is GEEVAQTPKHLVRGEGQKAKLYCAPIKGHSYVFWYQQVLKNEFKFLISFQNENVFDETGMPKERFSAKCLPNSPCSLEIQATKLEDSAVYFCASSGQGFFNSPLHFGNGTRLTVT.

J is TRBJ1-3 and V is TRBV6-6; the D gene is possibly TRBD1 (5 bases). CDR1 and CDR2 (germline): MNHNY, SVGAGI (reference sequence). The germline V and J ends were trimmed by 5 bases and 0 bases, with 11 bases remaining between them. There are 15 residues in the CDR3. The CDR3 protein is CASSPRQSSGNTIYF. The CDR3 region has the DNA TGTGCCAGCAGTCCTAGACAGAGCTCTGGAAACACCATATATTTT.

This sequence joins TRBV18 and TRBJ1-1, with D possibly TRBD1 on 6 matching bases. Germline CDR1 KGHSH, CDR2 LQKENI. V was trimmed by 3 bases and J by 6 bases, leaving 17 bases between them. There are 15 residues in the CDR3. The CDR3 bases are TGTGCCAGCTCACCGTACACAGGGAATGAAGCTGAAGCTTTCTTT. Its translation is CASSPYTGNEAEAFF.